This T cell receptor (beta chain) was observed in a study of control samples from healthy donors and cancer patients. This CDR3 has 12 amino acids. Germline CDR1 and CDR2: MNHEY and SVGAGI. V lost 7 bases and J 5 bases, leaving 8 bases between the germline ends. Only in-frame clones appear in the TCRdb table, and some are missing; sequencing was by immunoSEQ multiplex PCR. The data contain some 130,000 clones, about 90% of them singletons. What was sequenced was blood. This TCR came from a woman aged 45-60 years in good health. The chain links TRBV6-5 to TRBJ1-4; the D is unclear. The CDR3 DNA reads TGTGCCAGCACCGAACAGAATGAAAAACTGTTTTTT. Its protein is CASTEQNEKLFF.